Listed below are T cell receptor beta chains from one sample, sequenced in a study of T-cell reconstitution after alpha-beta-depleted transplantation in children. TCRdb passed the PCR reads through MiXCR, listing each CDR3 protein once. The profile shows approximately 630,000 distinct CDR3 sequences, about an eighth of them singletons. The sample consisted of PBMCs, taken before TCRalphabeta/CD19-depleted stem cell transplant. These receptors came from a girl aged 2 to 10 with congenital amegakaryocytic thrombocytopenia, due to receive a stem cell transplant. Each CDR3 is given with its conserved first and last residue. D genes are given only for firm matches. Rows may omit the clone size; those that give it use once, few, many or a size class.

J gene: TRBJ2-7; D gene: TRBD2; V gene: TRBV20-1; clone size: .; CDR3 DNA: TGCAGTGCTAGGACGCCCCGCGGGAGCTCCTACGAGCAGTACTTC; CDR3 protein: CSARTPRGSSYEQYF
J gene: TRBJ2-7; D gene: .; V gene: TRBV7-3; clone size: many; CDR3 DNA: TGTGCCAGCAGTCCCACAGTGGATAACGAGCAGTACTTC; CDR3 protein: CASSPTVDNEQYF
J gene: TRBJ2-5; D gene: .; V gene: TRBV13; clone size: .; CDR3 DNA: TGTGCCAGCAGCTTAAAGGGGTCAGCGGGCGGAGAGACCCAGTACTTC; CDR3 protein: CASSLKGSAGGETQYF
J gene: TRBJ1-6; D gene: .; V gene: TRBV12-3/TRBV12-4; clone size: many; CDR3 DNA: TGTGCCAGCAGTCCTTCGCATCAAGCTTCACCCCTCCACTTT; CDR3 protein: CASSPSHQASPLHF
J gene: TRBJ1-1; D gene: .; V gene: TRBV20-1; clone size: many; CDR3 DNA: TGCAGTGCCTTAGCGGGGGGCCACTACACTGAAGCTTTCTTT; CDR3 protein: CSALAGGHYTEAFF
J gene: TRBJ2-3; D gene: TRBD2; V gene: TRBV2; clone size: .; CDR3 DNA: TGTGCCAGCAACGTCCTTGGGAGCGGGGGAGATACGCAGTATTTT; CDR3 protein: CASNVLGSGGDTQYF
J gene: TRBJ2-3; D gene: .; V gene: TRBV4-1; clone size: few; CDR3 DNA: TGCGCCAGCAGCCACAGAGCGGCAGATACGCAGTATTTT; CDR3 protein: CASSHRAADTQYF
J gene: TRBJ2-1; D gene: .; V gene: TRBV5-1; clone size: .; CDR3 DNA: TGCGCCAGCAGCTCGTCCCAGCGGGATGAGCAGTTCTTC; CDR3 protein: CASSSSQRDEQFF
J gene: TRBJ2-5; D gene: .; V gene: TRBV7-9; clone size: .; CDR3 DNA: TGTGCCAGCAGCTTAGATCTGGTGGAGACCCAGTACTTC; CDR3 protein: CASSLDLVETQYF
J gene: TRBJ2-1; D gene: TRBD1; V gene: TRBV19; clone size: few; CDR3 DNA: TGTGCCAGTAGTACCAGACAGGGGTCCTACAATGAGCAGTTCTTC; CDR3 protein: CASSTRQGSYNEQFF
J gene: TRBJ2-7; D gene: TRBD1; V gene: TRBV5-1; clone size: .; CDR3 DNA: TGCGCCAGCAGCTCCGGACAGGGCCACAACTACGAGCAGTACTTC; CDR3 protein: CASSSGQGHNYEQYF
J gene: TRBJ2-4; D gene: TRBD2; V gene: TRBV20-1; clone size: few; CDR3 DNA: TGCAGTGCTAGCGGGGGGATGTTTGCCAAAAACATTCAGTACTTC; CDR3 protein: CSASGGMFAKNIQYF
J gene: TRBJ2-1; D gene: .; V gene: TRBV12-3/TRBV12-4; clone size: many; CDR3 DNA: TGTGCCAGCAGTAACCGGGAACCCAATGAGCAGTTCTTC; CDR3 protein: CASSNREPNEQFF
J gene: TRBJ2-3; D gene: .; V gene: TRBV7-9; clone size: few; CDR3 DNA: TGTGCCAGCAGCTCTCCGATTACGGTAGATACGCAGTATTTT; CDR3 protein: CASSSPITVDTQYF
J gene: TRBJ2-7; D gene: .; V gene: TRBV5-1; clone size: many; CDR3 DNA: TGCGCCAGCAGCTTGGCCGAAGTAAACGAGCAGTACTTC; CDR3 protein: CASSLAEVNEQYF
J gene: TRBJ2-1; D gene: .; V gene: TRBV10-3; clone size: few; CDR3 DNA: TGTGCCATCAGTGAGGCACTAGACTGGGGTGAGAATGAGCAGTTCTTC; CDR3 protein: CAISEALDWGENEQFF
J gene: TRBJ2-7; D gene: .; V gene: TRBV6-1; clone size: .; CDR3 DNA: TGTGCCAGCAGTGAATTGTCGCCGGACTACGAGCAGTACTTC; CDR3 protein: CASSELSPDYEQYF
J gene: TRBJ2-3; D gene: TRBD2; V gene: TRBV7-6; clone size: many; CDR3 DNA: TGTGCCAGCAGCCGTAGCGGGCCCACAGATACGCAGTATTTT; CDR3 protein: CASSRSGPTDTQYF
J gene: TRBJ2-7; D gene: .; V gene: TRBV6-2/TRBV6-3; clone size: few; CDR3 DNA: TGTGCCAGCATTTTACAAGGGTCGGGCGAGCAGTACTTC; CDR3 protein: CASILQGSGEQYF
J gene: TRBJ2-7; D gene: .; V gene: TRBV6-5; clone size: many; CDR3 DNA: TGTGCCAGCAGGAGATTAAACGAGCAGTACTTC; CDR3 protein: CASRRLNEQYF
J gene: TRBJ1-2; D gene: .; V gene: TRBV6-1; clone size: .; CDR3 DNA: TGTGCCACCTCCTTCGGGGGAGACTATGGCTACACCTTC; CDR3 protein: CATSFGGDYGYTF
J gene: TRBJ2-7; D gene: TRBD1; V gene: TRBV5-1; clone size: .; CDR3 DNA: TGCGCCAGCAGCTCGACCCCGGGACAGACCTACGAGCAGTACTTC; CDR3 protein: CASSSTPGQTYEQYF
J gene: TRBJ2-5; D gene: TRBD1; V gene: TRBV5-1; clone size: .; CDR3 DNA: TGCGCCAGCAAAGTCAGGGGGCAAGAGACCCAGTACTTC; CDR3 protein: CASKVRGQETQYF
J gene: TRBJ2-5; D gene: .; V gene: TRBV21-1; clone size: many; CDR3 DNA: TGTGCCAGCACCACACAGGGAGGGTCGGAGACCCAGTACTTC; CDR3 protein: CASTTQGGSETQYF
J gene: TRBJ2-2; D gene: .; V gene: TRBV7-2; clone size: .; CDR3 DNA: TGTGCCAGCAGCTTTCTAGCTGTCACCGGGGAGCTGTTTTTT; CDR3 protein: CASSFLAVTGELFF
J gene: TRBJ2-3; D gene: .; V gene: TRBV28; clone size: many; CDR3 DNA: TGTGCCAGCATACGCCCCGGGGGCACAGATACGCAGTATTTT; CDR3 protein: CASIRPGGTDTQYF
J gene: TRBJ2-3; D gene: .; V gene: TRBV10-3; clone size: many; CDR3 DNA: TGTGCCATCAGTAGCACCGGGGTCACAGATACGCAGTATTTT; CDR3 protein: CAISSTGVTDTQYF
J gene: TRBJ2-5; D gene: .; V gene: TRBV12-3/TRBV12-4; clone size: many; CDR3 DNA: TGTGCCAGCAGTTTTCGGATACAAGAGACCCAGTACTTC; CDR3 protein: CASSFRIQETQYF
J gene: TRBJ2-3; D gene: .; V gene: TRBV5-1; clone size: .; CDR3 DNA: TGCGCCAGCAGCTTGGAGGGGGGGCTGGGAGGAGATACGCAGTATTTT; CDR3 protein: CASSLEGGLGGDTQYF
J gene: TRBJ2-1; D gene: .; V gene: TRBV7-9; clone size: many; CDR3 DNA: TGTGCCAGCAGCTTTGGTAGTGAGCAGTTCTTC; CDR3 protein: CASSFGSEQFF
J gene: TRBJ1-1; D gene: .; V gene: TRBV9; clone size: many; CDR3 DNA: TGTGCCAGCAGCGTAGGCATCCCCGGGACCGTGAACACTGAAGCTTTCTTT; CDR3 protein: CASSVGIPGTVNTEAFF